The T cell receptor beta chain under discussion was sequenced for a study of cytomegalovirus exposure and HLA in healthy donors. This clone was recorded only once. Method: immunoSEQ multiplex PCR; TCRdb's copy keeps in-frame clones and lacks some. In the table there are 170,000 or so clones, 75% to 90% of which are singletons. CDR1 is MNHNS, CDR2 SASEGT, per germline. The CDR3 sequence is 13 residues long. Trimming took off 7 bases at V and 0 bases at J, with 10 bases between the two ends. The chain couples TRBV6-1 to TRBJ2-7; perhaps TRBD2 as D (6 bases). The sequence derives from a man in his late teens or twenties in good health and CMV-seropositive. The specimen sequenced was PBMCs. The CDR3 sequence: CASKAGTSYEQYF. The CDR3 DNA reads TGTGCCAGCAAGGCGGGAACCTCCTACGAGCAGTACTTC.